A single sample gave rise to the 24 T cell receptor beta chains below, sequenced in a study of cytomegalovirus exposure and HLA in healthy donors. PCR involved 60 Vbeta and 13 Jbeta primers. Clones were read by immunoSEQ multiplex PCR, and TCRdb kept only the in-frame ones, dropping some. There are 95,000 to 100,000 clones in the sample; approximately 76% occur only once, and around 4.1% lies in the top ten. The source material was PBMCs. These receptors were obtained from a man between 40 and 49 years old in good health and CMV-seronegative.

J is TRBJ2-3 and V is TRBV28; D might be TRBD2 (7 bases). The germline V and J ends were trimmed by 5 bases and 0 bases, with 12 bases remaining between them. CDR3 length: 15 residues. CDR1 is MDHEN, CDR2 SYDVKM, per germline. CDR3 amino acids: CASSTQGGSTDTQYF. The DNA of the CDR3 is TGTGCCAGCAGTACACAGGGAGGGAGCACAGATACGCAGTATTTT.

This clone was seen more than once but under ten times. CDR3 amino acids: CASSPRGTRLYEQYV. DNA for the CDR3: TGTGCCAGCAGCCCGCGGGGGACCCGACTCTACGAGCAGTACGTC. The V call is TRBV4-2, the J call TRBJ2-7; TRBD2 matches 7 bases. CDR1 and CDR2 (germline): LGHNA, YNFKEQ. V gave up 4 bases and J gave up 3 bases; unmatched junction bases: 9. The CDR3 is 15 residues long.

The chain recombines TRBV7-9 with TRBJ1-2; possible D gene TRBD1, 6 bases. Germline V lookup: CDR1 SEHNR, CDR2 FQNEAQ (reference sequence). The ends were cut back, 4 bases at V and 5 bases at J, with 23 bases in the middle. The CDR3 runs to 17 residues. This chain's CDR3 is CASSSRPLTGSLYGYTF. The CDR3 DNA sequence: TGTGCCAGCAGCTCAAGACCCCTGACAGGTTCTCTATATGGCTACACCTTC.

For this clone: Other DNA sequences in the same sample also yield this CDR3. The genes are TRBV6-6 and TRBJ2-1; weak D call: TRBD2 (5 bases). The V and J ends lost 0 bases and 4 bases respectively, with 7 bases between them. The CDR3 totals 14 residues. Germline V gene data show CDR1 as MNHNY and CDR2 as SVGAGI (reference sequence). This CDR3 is CASSYSRVYNEQFF. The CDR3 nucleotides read TGTGCCAGCAGTTACTCGAGGGTGTACAATGAGCAGTTCTTC.

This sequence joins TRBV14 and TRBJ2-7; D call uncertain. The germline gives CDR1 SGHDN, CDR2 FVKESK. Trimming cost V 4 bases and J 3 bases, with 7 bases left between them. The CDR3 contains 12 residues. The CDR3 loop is CASSPSFYEQYF. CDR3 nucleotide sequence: TGTGCCAGCAGCCCTTCCTTCTACGAGCAGTACTTC.

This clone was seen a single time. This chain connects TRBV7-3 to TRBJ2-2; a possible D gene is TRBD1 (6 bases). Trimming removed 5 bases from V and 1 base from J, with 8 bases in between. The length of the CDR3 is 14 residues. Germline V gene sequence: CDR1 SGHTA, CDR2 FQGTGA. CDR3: CASSPTGNTGELFF. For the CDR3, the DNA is TGTGCCAGCAGCCCGACAGGGAACACCGGGGAGCTGTTTTTT.

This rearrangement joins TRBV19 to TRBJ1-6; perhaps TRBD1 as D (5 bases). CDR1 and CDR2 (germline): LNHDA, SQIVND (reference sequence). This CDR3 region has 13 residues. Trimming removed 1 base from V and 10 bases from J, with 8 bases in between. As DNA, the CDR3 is TGTGCCAGTAGTATAGCGGGGGAATCACCCCTCCACTTT. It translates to CASSIAGESPLHF.

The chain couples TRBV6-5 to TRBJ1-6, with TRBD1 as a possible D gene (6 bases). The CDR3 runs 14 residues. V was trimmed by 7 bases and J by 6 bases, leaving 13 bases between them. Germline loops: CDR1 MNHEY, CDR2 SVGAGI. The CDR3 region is CASTLQGFNSPLHF. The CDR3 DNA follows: TGTGCCAGCACCCTACAGGGATTTAATTCACCCCTCCACTTT.

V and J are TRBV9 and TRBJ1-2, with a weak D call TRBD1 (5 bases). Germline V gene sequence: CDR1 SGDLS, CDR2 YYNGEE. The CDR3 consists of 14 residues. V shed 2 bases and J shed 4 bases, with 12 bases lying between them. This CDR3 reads CASSVGTMGYGYTF. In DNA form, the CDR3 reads TGTGCCAGCAGCGTCGGGACTATGGGCTATGGCTACACCTTC.

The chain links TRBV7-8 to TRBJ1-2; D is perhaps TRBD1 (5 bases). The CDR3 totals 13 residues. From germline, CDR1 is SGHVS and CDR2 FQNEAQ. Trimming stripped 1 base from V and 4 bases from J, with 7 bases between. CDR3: CASSLDRSYGYTF. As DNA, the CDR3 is TGTGCCAGCAGCTTAGACAGGAGCTATGGCTACACCTTC.

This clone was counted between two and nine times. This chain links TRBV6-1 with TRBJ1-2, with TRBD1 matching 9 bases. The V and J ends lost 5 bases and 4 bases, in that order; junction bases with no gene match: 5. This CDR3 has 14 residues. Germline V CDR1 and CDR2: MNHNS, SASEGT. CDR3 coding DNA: TGTGCCAGCAGTCGGACAGGGGTCGTCTATGGCTACACCTTC. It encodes CASSRTGVVYGYTF.

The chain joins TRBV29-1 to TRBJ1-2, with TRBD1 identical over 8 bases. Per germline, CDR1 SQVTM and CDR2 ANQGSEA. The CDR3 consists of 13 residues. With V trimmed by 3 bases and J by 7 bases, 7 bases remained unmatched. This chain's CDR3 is CSVDPQGAGGYTF. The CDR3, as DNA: TGCAGCGTTGACCCCCAGGGGGCTGGTGGCTACACCTTC.

The CDR3 protein is CASSSDRLTDTQYF. DNA for the CDR3: TGTGCCAGCAGCTCGGACAGACTCACAGATACGCAGTATTTT. This chain connects TRBV5-4 to TRBJ2-3; the D gene is possibly TRBD1 (6 bases). The CDR3 has 14 residues. With 3 bases removed from V and 2 bases from J, the gap between germline ends came to 10 bases. CDR1 is SGHNT, CDR2 YYREEE, per germline (reference sequence).

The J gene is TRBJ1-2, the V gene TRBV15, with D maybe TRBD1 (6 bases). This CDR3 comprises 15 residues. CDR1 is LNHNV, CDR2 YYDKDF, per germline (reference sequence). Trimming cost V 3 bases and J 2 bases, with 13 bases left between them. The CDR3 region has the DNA TGTGCCACCAGCAGGCACGGACAGATCAACTATGGCTACACCTTC. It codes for CATSRHGQINYGYTF.

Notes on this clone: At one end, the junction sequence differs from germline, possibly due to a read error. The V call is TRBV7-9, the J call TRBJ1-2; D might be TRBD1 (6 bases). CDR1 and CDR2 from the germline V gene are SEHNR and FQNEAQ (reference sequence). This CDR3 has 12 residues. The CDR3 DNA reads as TGTTCCAGCAGCCCACAGGGTGGGGGCTACACCTTC. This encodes CSSSPQGGGYTF.

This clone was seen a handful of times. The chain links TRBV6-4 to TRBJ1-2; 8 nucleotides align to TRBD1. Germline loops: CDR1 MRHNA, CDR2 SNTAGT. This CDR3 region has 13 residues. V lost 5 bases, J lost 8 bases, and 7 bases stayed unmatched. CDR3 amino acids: CASSPDRAGGYTF. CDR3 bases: TGTGCCAGCAGTCCGGACAGGGCAGGAGGCTACACCTTC.

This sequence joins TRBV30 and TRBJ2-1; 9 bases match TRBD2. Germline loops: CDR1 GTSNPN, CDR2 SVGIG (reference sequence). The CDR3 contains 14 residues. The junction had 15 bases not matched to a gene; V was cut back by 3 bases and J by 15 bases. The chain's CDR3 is CAWSYGTSPSYAFF. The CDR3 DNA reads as TGTGCCTGGAGCTATGGGACTAGCCCCTCATATGCGTTCTTC. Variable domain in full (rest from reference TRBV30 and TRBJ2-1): SQTIHQWPATLVQPVGSPLSLECTVEGTSNPNLYWYRQAAGRGLQLLFYSVGIGQISSEVPQNLSASRPQDRQFILSSKKLLLSDSGFYLCAWSYGTSPSYAFFGPGTRLTVL.

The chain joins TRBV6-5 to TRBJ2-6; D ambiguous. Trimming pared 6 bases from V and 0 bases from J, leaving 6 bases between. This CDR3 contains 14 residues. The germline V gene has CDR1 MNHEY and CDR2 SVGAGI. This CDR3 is CASSPNSGANVLTF. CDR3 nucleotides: TGTGCCAGCAGCCCCAACTCTGGGGCCAACGTCCTGACTTTC.

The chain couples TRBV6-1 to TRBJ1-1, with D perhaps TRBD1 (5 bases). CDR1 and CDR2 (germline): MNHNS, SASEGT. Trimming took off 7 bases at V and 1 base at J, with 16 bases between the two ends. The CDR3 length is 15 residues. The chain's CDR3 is CASIPGWGRNTEAFF. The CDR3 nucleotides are TGTGCCAGCATCCCTGGCTGGGGCAGGAACACTGAAGCTTTCTTT.

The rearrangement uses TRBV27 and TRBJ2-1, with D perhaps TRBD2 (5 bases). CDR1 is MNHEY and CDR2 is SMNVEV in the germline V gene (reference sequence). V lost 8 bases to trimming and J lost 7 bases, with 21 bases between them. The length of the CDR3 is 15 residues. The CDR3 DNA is TGTGCCAGCTGGTACCGCACGGGGTTCGGTAATGAGCAGTTCTTC. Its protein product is CASWYRTGFGNEQFF.

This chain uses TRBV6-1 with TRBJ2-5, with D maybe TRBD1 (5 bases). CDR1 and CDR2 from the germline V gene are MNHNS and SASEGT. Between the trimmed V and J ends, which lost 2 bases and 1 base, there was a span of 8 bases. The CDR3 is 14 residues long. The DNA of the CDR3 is TGTGCCAGCAGTGAACAGGGTTCCCAAGAGACCCAGTACTTC. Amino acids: CASSEQGSQETQYF.

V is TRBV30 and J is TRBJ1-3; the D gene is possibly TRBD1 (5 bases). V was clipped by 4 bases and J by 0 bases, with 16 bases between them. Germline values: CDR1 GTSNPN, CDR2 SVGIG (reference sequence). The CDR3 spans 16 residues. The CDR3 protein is CAWMGRVLSSGNTIYF. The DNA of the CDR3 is TGTGCCTGGATGGGCAGGGTTCTTAGCTCTGGAAACACCATATATTTT.

The CDR3 protein is CASSLEGGPVYEQFF. CDR3 sequence (DNA): TGTGCCAGCAGCTTAGAGGGGGGGCCTGTGTATGAGCAGTTCTTC. V gene TRBV7-3 combines with J gene TRBJ2-1; a weak D match, TRBD2 (7 bases). V lost 2 bases to trimming and J lost 8 bases, with 16 bases between them. Germline CDR1 SGHTA, CDR2 FQGTGA. The CDR3 runs to 15 residues. The variable domain in full, completed from reference TRBV7-3 and TRBJ2-1, reads GAGVSQTPSNKVTEKGKYVELRCDPISGHTALYWYRQSLGQGPEFLIYFQGTGAADDSGLPNDRFFAVRPEGSVSTLKIQRTERGDSAVYLCASSLEGGPVYEQFFGPGTRLTVL.

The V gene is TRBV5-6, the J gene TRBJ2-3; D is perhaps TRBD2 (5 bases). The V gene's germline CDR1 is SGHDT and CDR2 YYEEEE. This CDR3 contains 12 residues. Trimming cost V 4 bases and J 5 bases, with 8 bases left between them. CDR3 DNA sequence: TGTGCCAGCAGCCTCGGGAAAGATACGCAGTATTTT. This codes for CASSLGKDTQYF.